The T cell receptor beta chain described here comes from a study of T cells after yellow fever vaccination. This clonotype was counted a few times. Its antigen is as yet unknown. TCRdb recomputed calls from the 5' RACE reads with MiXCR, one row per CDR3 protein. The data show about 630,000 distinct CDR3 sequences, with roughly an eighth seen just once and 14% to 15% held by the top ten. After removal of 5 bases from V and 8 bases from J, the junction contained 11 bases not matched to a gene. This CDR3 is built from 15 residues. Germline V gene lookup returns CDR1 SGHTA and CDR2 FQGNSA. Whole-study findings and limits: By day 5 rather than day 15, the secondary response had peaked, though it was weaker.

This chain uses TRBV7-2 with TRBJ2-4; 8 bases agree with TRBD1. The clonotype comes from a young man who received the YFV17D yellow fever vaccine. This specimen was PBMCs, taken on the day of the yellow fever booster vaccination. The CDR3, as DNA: TGTGCCAGCAGCCCAAGGACAGGGAGTCAAGACATTCAGTACTTC. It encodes CASSPRTGSQDIQYF.